This entry concerns a single T cell receptor (beta chain). The target antigen is unknown. cDNA molecules carried unique molecular identifiers, and template switching added a universal primer site. TCRdb used MiXCR to reprocess the 5' RACE reads, holding one entry per CDR3 protein. The table shows 1.5 million to 2 million distinct CDR3 sequences, with roughly 35% occurring only once. The record originates from a study of identical twins. CDR1 SQVTM and CDR2 ANQGSEA come from the germline V gene. This CDR3 has 19 amino acids. V shed 5 bases, J shed 3 bases, and the junction held 20 bases outside the gene matches. Study findings and constraints: Conclusions were based on cross-sectional statistical analysis, without following the same donors. There were fewer insertions in abundant cord blood beta clonotypes, but memory repertoires showed no such pattern.

Input material: cord blood. This TCR came from a newborn girl in good health. The chain employs TRBV29-1 and TRBJ1-1; 11 bases line up with TRBD1. The CDR3: CSVHSGTGGKSVVDTEAFF. The DNA of the CDR3 is TGCAGCGTTCACTCCGGGACAGGGGGTAAGTCTGTGGTGGACACTGAAGCTTTCTTT.